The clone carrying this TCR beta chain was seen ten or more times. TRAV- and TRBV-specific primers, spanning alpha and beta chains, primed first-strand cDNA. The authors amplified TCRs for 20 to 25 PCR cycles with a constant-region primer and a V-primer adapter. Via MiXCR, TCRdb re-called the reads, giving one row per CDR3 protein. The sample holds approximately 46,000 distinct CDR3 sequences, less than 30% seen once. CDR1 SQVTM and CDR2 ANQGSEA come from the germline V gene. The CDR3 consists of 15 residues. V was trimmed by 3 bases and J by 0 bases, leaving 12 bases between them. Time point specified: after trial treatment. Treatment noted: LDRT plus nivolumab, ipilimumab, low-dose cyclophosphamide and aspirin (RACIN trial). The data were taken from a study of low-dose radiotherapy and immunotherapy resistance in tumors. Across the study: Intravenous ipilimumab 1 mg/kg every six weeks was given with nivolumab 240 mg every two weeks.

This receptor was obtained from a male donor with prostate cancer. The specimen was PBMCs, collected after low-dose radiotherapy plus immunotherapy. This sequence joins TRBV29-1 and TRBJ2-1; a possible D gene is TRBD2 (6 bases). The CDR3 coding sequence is TGCAGCGTTGAGCAAACTAGCAGCTCCTACAATGAGCAGTTCTTC. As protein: CSVEQTSSSYNEQFF.